This is a list of T cell receptor beta chains from one sample in a study of shared clonotypes between healthy human individuals. TCRdb's copy holds only in-frame clones and misses some; the assay was immunoSEQ multiplex PCR. This table holds 1 million to 1.3 million clones, about 80% found once. The sample comprised memory CD4+ T cells from PBMCs. These receptors were collected from a man aged 18 to 30 in good health. Some clones in this sample may be carry-over from other donors' samples. Each CDR3 is given with its conserved first and last residue. A D gene is named only where the DNA matches it firmly. Only part of the rows carry a size: once, few, many, or a class if the clone is expanded.

J gene	V gene	D gene	clone size	CDR3 protein	CDR3 DNA
TRBJ1-3	TRBV19	-	-	CASSTGDQKTGNTIYF	TGTGCCAGTAGTACAGGGGACCAAAAAACCGGAAACACCATATATTTT
TRBJ2-5	TRBV10-1	TRBD2	-	CASSKAGDGTQYF	TGCGCCAGCAGTAAAGCGGGAGACGGGACCCAGTACTTC
TRBJ2-2	TRBV5-5	-	-	CASSLDLARGELFF	TGTGCCAGCAGCTTGGATCTTGCCCGGGGGGAGCTGTTTTTT
TRBJ1-1	TRBV28	TRBD1	-	CASRLIQGGTEAFF	TGTGCCAGCAGGTTGATACAGGGGGGCACTGAAGCTTTCTTT
TRBJ2-3	TRBV5-1	TRBD2	-	CASSGGLAGRITDTQYF	TGCGCCAGCAGCGGGGGACTAGCGGGACGCATCACAGATACGCAGTATTTT
TRBJ1-2	TRBV2	-	-	CASSQGLQGYTF	TGTGCCAGCAGTCAGGGGCTCCAAGGCTACACCTTC
TRBJ1-5	TRBV28	-	-	CASSQEAGRPQHF	TGTGCCAGCAGTCAAGAGGCAGGTCGGCCCCAGCATTTT
TRBJ2-7	TRBV5-4	-	-	CASSTRTPYEQYF	TGTGCCAGCAGCACCAGGACCCCCTACGAGCAGTACTTC
TRBJ1-1	TRBV30	TRBD1	-	CAWSRLTGPYTEAFF	TGTGCCTGGAGTCGACTGACAGGGCCCTACACTGAAGCTTTCTTT
TRBJ2-1	TRBV9	TRBD2	few	CASSVGGSSDEQFF	TGTGCCAGCAGCGTAGGCGGGAGCAGCGATGAGCAGTTCTTC
TRBJ1-1	TRBV29-1	-	-	CSVEDLVSANTEAFF	TGCAGCGTTGAAGATCTCGTGTCAGCCAACACTGAAGCTTTCTTT
TRBJ2-3	TRBV9	-	-	CASSVDQPASTDTQYF	TGTGCCAGCAGCGTAGATCAGCCAGCTAGCACAGATACGCAGTATTTT
TRBJ2-7	TRBV6-5	-	-	CASRGDSYEQYF	TGTGCCAGCAGGGGGGACTCCTACGAGCAGTACTTC
TRBJ1-2	TRBV5-6	TRBD1	-	CASSWTGNGYTF	TGTGCCAGCAGCTGGACAGGGAATGGCTACACCTTC